The 23 T cell receptor beta chains reported below all come from one sample, sequenced in a study of blood T cell repertoires in COVID-19. The data were produced by immunoSEQ multiplex PCR, yet TCRdb's version contains in-frame clones alone and is incomplete. The sample has about 220,000 clones; about nine tenths are singletons. Material for sequencing was peripheral blood. Source of these receptors: a man younger than 45 who had recovered from COVID-19.

The chain links TRBV11-3 to TRBJ2-1, with a tentative D call TRBD1 (6 bases). V was trimmed by 5 bases and J by 0 bases, leaving 17 bases between them. Germline V gene data show CDR1 as SGHNT and CDR2 as YENEEA. The CDR3 covers 17 residues. The chain's CDR3 is CASSKFGQRSSYNEQFF. CDR3 nucleotides: TGTGCCAGCAGCAAATTCGGACAGCGGAGCTCCTACAATGAGCAGTTCTTC.

This clone appeared once. This chain uses TRBV29-1 with TRBJ1-1; D is unresolved. CDR1 and CDR2 (germline): SQVTM, ANQGSEA. The CDR3 contains 14 residues. V lost 6 bases and J lost 0, with 14 bases in between. Here the CDR3 DNA reads TGCAGCGTCGCCCGGTCCATCATGAACACTGAAGCTTTCTTT. Its protein product is CSVARSIMNTEAFF. The entire variable domain, with the rest obtained from reference TRBV29-1 and TRBJ1-1, is as follows: SAVISQKPSRDICQRGTSLTIQCQVDSQVTMMFWYRQQPGQSLTLIATANQGSEATYESGFVIDKFPISRPNLTFSTLTVSNMSPEDSSIYLCSVARSIMNTEAFFGQGTRLTVV.

The chain has TRBV7-9 and TRBJ2-2; D gene unclear. Germline CDR1 is SEHNR and CDR2 is FQNEAQ (reference sequence). V lost 7 bases, J lost 6 bases, and 18 bases lay in between. CDR3 length: 15 amino acids. In nucleotides, the CDR3 is TGTGCCAGCAAGGCGTGGCGCTCGGCGGCCGGGGAGCTGTTTTTT. This codes for CASKAWRSAAGELFF. Full variable domain (rest looked up from reference TRBV7-9 and TRBJ2-2): DTGVSQNPRHKITKRGQNVTFRCDPISEHNRLYWYRQTLGQGPEFLTYFQNEAQLEKSRLLSDRFSAERPKGSFSTLEIQRTEQGDSAMYLCASKAWRSAAGELFFGEGSRLTVL.

The chain employs TRBV27 and TRBJ2-1; 8 nucleotides match TRBD1. Germline V gene data show CDR1 as MNHEY and CDR2 as SMNVEV (reference sequence). The CDR3 runs 17 residues. V gave up 0 bases and J gave up 5 bases; unmatched junction bases: 9. The CDR3 loop is CASSLSGRDRLNNEQFF. In DNA form, the CDR3 reads TGTGCCAGCAGTTTATCGGGGCGGGACAGGTTGAACAATGAGCAGTTCTTC.

DNA for the CDR3: TGTGCCAGCAGCCAAGACCTACAGGGGTTGGGAAATCAGCCCCAGCATTTT. This codes for CASSQDLQGLGNQPQHF. The chain joins TRBV3-1 (or the pseudogene TRBV3-2) to TRBJ1-5, with 7 bases matching TRBD1. This CDR3 has 17 amino acids. Germline V gene lookup returns CDR1 LGHDT and CDR2 YNNKEL (reference sequence). V lost 0 bases to trimming and J lost 4 bases; unmatched junction nucleotides: 9.

The chain employs TRBV5-1 and TRBJ2-7; 7 bases match TRBD1. From germline, CDR1 is SGHRS and CDR2 YFSETQ. This CDR3 has 14 residues. With V trimmed by 6 bases and J by 2 bases, 8 bases remained unmatched. This chain's CDR3 is CASNRQGPTYEQYF. The CDR3 nucleotides are TGCGCCAGCAACCGACAGGGACCTACCTACGAGCAGTACTTC. The full variable domain, its missing parts supplied by reference TRBV5-1 and TRBJ2-7, is KAGVTQTPRYLIKTRGQQVTLSCSPISGHRSVSWYQQTPGQGLQFLFEYFSETQRNKGNFPGRFSGRQFSNSRSEMNVSTLELGDSALYLCASNRQGPTYEQYFGPGTRLTVT.

This clone was observed a few times. The CDR3 DNA sequence: TGTGCCTGGAGTGCACCCGGGACAGGAAACACCATATATTTT. Protein sequence: CAWSAPGTGNTIYF. The genes are TRBV30 and TRBJ1-3; D possibly corresponds to TRBD1 (6 bases). The V gene's germline CDR1 is GTSNPN and CDR2 SVGIG (reference sequence). This CDR3 contains 14 residues. Trimming took off 1 base at V and 4 bases at J, with 11 bases between the two ends.

The chain links TRBV21-1 to TRBJ2-7; the table's D call of TRBD1 was not tested on the DNA. TRBV21-1 is listed as a pseudogene. The CDR3 is 15 residues long. The CDR3 region is CASSTRQGRPYEQYF. DNA of the CDR3: TGTGCCAGCAGCACTAGACAGGGGCGCCCCTACGAGCAGTACTTC.

J is TRBJ2-3 and V is TRBV2; no definite D call. The ends were cut back, 0 bases at V and 5 bases at J, with 9 bases in the middle. This CDR3 region has 14 residues. Germline CDR1 and CDR2: SNHLY and FYNNEI. CDR3 bases: TGTGCCAGCAGTGAAGCGCAGGCCCGAGATACGCAGTATTTT. Its translation: CASSEAQARDTQYF.

The rearrangement uses TRBV5-1 and TRBJ2-3; possibly TRBD1 for D (7 bases). Per germline, CDR1 SGHRS and CDR2 YFSETQ. The CDR3 runs 19 residues. The V end lost 2 bases, the J end lost 2 bases, and 24 bases lay between the germline ends. The DNA for the CDR3 is TGCGCCAGCAGCTTAGGGACAGTCTTCAGGGGGGTCTTCACAGATACGCAGTATTTT. Amino acids: CASSLGTVFRGVFTDTQYF.

The chain uses TRBV6-5 and TRBJ1-5; no definite D call. CDR3 length: 14 amino acids. Deletions cut 4 bases from V and 4 bases from J, with 11 bases between. CDR1 and CDR2 (germline): MNHEY, SVGAGI. The chain's CDR3 is CASSWGARNQPQHF. CDR3 in DNA: TGTGCCAGCAGTTGGGGAGCACGGAATCAGCCCCAGCATTTT.

The chain carries TRBV6-5 and TRBJ2-7; no firm D call. The CDR3 sequence is 12 residues long. Between the trimmed V and J ends, which lost 0 bases and 5 bases, there was a span of 5 bases. Looked up from germline, CDR1 is MNHEY and CDR2 is SVGAGI. CDR3 loop: CASSYSEDEQYF. In DNA, the CDR3 is TGTGCCAGCAGTTACTCAGAGGACGAGCAGTACTTC.

This chain joins TRBV19 and TRBJ2-7; TRBD1 is a possible D gene (6 bases). The CDR3 contains 14 residues. CDR1 is LNHDA and CDR2 is SQIVND in the germline V gene (reference sequence). V was pared by 4 bases and J by 1 base, with 11 bases between. CDR3 sequence: CASSTTGLSYEQYF. CDR3 nucleotides: TGTGCCAGTAGTACGACAGGTCTATCCTACGAGCAGTACTTC. Full variable domain (missing parts from reference TRBV19 and TRBJ2-7): DGGITQSPKYLFRKEGQNVTLSCEQNLNHDAMYWYRQDPGQGLRLIYYSQIVNDFQKGDIAEGYSVSREKKESFPLTVTSAQKNPTAFYLCASSTTGLSYEQYFGPGTRLTVT.

The chain combines TRBV6-4 with TRBJ2-7, with D tentatively TRBD2 (5 bases). In germline, CDR1 is MRHNA, CDR2 SNTAGT. Trimming removed 2 bases at V and 4 bases at J, with 9 bases between. CDR3 length: 13 residues. CDR3 residues: CASSDIPGYEQYF. The CDR3 region has the DNA TGTGCCAGCAGTGACATCCCGGGATACGAGCAGTACTTC.

This chain joins TRBV5-1 and TRBJ1-4; 8 nucleotides match TRBD1. The germline V gene has CDR1 SGHRS and CDR2 YFSETQ. This CDR3 has 17 residues. Germline trimming cut 1 base from V and 7 bases from J; bases unmatched to any gene: 12. The CDR3 here is CASSLRVSGGEGEKLFF. DNA of the CDR3: TGCGCCAGCAGCTTGAGGGTCTCAGGGGGCGAGGGTGAAAAACTGTTTTTT.

The chain is built from TRBV18 and TRBJ1-6; 12 nucleotides agree with TRBD1. The V segment lost 6 bases and the J segment 6 bases; nucleotides outside the gene matches: 3. This CDR3 has 15 residues. CDR1 and CDR2 from the germline V gene are KGHSH and LQKENI. CDR3 amino acids: CASSRDRGPNSPLHF. The CDR3, as DNA: TGTGCCAGCTCCCGGGACAGGGGGCCTAATTCACCCCTCCACTTT.

The V gene is TRBV11-2, the J gene TRBJ2-3; 10 bases are a match to TRBD2. The CDR3 runs 18 residues. CDR1 SGHAT and CDR2 FQNNGV come from the germline V gene. V dropped 1 base and J dropped 2; count of bases not matched to a gene: 9. CDR3 amino acids: CASSLVAGGRLSTDTQYF. The CDR3 DNA is TGTGCCAGCAGCTTAGTAGCGGGGGGCCGTTTATCCACAGATACGCAGTATTTT.

The gene calls are TRBV5-1 and TRBJ2-7; D may be TRBD2 (5 bases). V was clipped by 4 bases and J by 3 bases, with 20 bases between them. CDR3 length equals 16 residues. Germline V CDR1 and CDR2: SGHRS, YFSETQ. The CDR3 nucleotides are TGCGCCAGCAGCCGCTCTGAGGGAATGATCCTCTACGAGCAGTACTTC. It codes for CASSRSEGMILYEQYF. Complete variable domain (other parts from reference TRBV5-1 and TRBJ2-7): KAGVTQTPRYLIKTRGQQVTLSCSPISGHRSVSWYQQTPGQGLQFLFEYFSETQRNKGNFPGRFSGRQFSNSRSEMNVSTLELGDSALYLCASSRSEGMILYEQYFGPGTRLTVT.

The chain joins TRBV6-2 or TRBV6-3 to TRBJ1-1; 10 bases map to TRBD1. Germline V lookup: CDR1 MNHEY, CDR2 SVGEGT. The V gene end was trimmed by 0 bases and the J gene end by 4 bases; junction bases not matched to a gene: 2. CDR3 length: 15 residues. The DNA for the CDR3 is TGTGCCAGCAGTTACTCCGGACAGGGGGTCACTGAAGCTTTCTTT. Its translation is CASSYSGQGVTEAFF.

The rearrangement uses TRBV12-3 or TRBV12-4 and TRBJ2-3; D remains unclear. V lost 3 bases, J lost 2 bases, and 6 bases lay in between. The CDR3 extends over 13 amino acids. As DNA, the CDR3 is TGTGCCAGCAGTTTGCGATACACAGATACGCAGTATTTT. As protein: CASSLRYTDTQYF.

This chain joins TRBV5-4 and TRBJ2-1, with D possibly TRBD1 on 6 matching bases. Germline assignment: CDR1 SGHNT and CDR2 YYREEE (reference sequence). The CDR3 sequence is 15 residues long. Trimming cost V 6 bases and J 6 bases, with 19 bases left between them. The CDR3 spells CASMGALPDPNEQFF. The CDR3 DNA is TGTGCCAGCATGGGGGCTCTTCCCGACCCCAATGAGCAGTTCTTC.

This chain links TRBV4-1 with TRBJ2-6; tentative D call: TRBD2 (7 bases). Trimming cost V 1 base and J 2 bases, with 9 bases left between them. The length of the CDR3 is 16 residues. The V gene's germline CDR1 is MGHRA and CDR2 YSYEKL. CDR3 coding DNA: TGCGCCAGCAGCCAAGGGGAGGGGGCTGGGGCCAACGTCCTGACTTTC. Translating it yields CASSQGEGAGANVLTF.

The V and J genes are TRBV4-2 and TRBJ1-2, with TRBD1 identical over 10 bases. Germline values: CDR1 LGHNA, CDR2 YNFKEQ. The CDR3 length is 16 residues. V shed 0 bases and J 8 bases; nucleotides not matched to a gene: 9. Here the CDR3 DNA reads TGTGCCAGCAGCCAAGATCGTGGGACAGGGGCGCGGGGCTACACCTTC. This gives the protein CASSQDRGTGARGYTF.